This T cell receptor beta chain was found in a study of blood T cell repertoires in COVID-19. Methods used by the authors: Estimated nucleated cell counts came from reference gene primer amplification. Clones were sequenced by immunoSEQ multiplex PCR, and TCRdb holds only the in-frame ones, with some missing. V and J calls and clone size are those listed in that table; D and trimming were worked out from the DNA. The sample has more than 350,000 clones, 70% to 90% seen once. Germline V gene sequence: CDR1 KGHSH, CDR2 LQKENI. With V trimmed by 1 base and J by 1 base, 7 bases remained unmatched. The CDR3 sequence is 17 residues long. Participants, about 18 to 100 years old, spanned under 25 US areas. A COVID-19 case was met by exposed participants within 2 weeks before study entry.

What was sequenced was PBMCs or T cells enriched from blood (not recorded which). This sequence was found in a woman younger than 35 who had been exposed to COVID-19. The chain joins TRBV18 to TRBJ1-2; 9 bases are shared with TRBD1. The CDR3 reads CASSPLGQGSNNYGYTF. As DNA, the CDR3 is TGTGCCAGCTCACCACTGGGACAGGGTTCCAATAACTATGGCTACACCTTC.